This T cell receptor beta chain derives from a study of blood T cells in healthy people across ages. Study in general: Per every two T cells, about one barcoded beta molecule was captured by template switching.

This CDR3 spans 15 amino acids. V lost 6 bases and J lost 6; bases outside the gene matches: 12. Per the germline V gene, CDR1 is MDHEN and CDR2 is SYDVKM. Alongside a J-beta primer mix, a sample-barcoded 5' primer served in a second PCR lasting about 7 to 12 cycles. MiXCR was run by TCRdb on the 5' RACE reads, yielding one entry per CDR3 protein. The sample lists about 2 million distinct CDR3 sequences, approximately 50% occurring once. The chain carries TRBV28 and TRBJ2-5; TRBD2 matches at 8 bases. Sequencing was carried out using blood. The receptor comes from a woman aged 35 to 49 in good health. CDR3 coding DNA: TGTGCCAGCAGCCCCTCGGGGGGGCCTTTGAAGACCCAGTACTTC. This codes for CASSPSGGPLKTQYF.